This entry is about one TCR beta chain. V was clipped by 5 bases and J by 7 bases; unmatched bases: 9. Germline lookup yields CDR1 SGHVS and CDR2 FNYEAQ. CDR3 length: 15 residues. The data originate from a study of blood T cell repertoires in COVID-19. About the study: Acute and convalescent COVID-19 samples came from the United States, Italy and Spain. Nucleic acid was either cDNA or gDNA, and it came from T cells, B-cell-depleted T cells, or PBMCs.

As originally analysed: Counts of nucleated cells, estimated from reference gene primer amplification, were obtained. Data came from immunoSEQ multiplex PCR; TCRdb stores just in-frame clones and leaves some out. V and J calls and clone size come straight from that table; D and trimming were deduced from the DNA. In the table there are 200,000 to 250,000 clones, around nine tenths of which are singletons. The sequenced sample consisted of peripheral blood. The clonotype originates from a woman aged 70-85 years with active or convalescent COVID-19. The V call is TRBV7-6, the J call TRBJ1-5, with 9 bases lining up with TRBD1. This CDR3 reads CASSPGQGRNQPQHF. Here the CDR3 DNA reads TGTGCCAGCAGCCCGGGACAGGGTAGGAACCAGCCCCAGCATTTT.